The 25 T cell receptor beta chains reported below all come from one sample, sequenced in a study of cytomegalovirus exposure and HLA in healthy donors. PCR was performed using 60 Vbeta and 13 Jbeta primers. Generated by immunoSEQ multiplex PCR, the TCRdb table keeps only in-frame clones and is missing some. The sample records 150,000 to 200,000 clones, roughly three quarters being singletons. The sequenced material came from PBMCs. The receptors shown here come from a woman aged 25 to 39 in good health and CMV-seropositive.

This CDR3 is CASSRIGNEQYF. The CDR3 region has the DNA TGCGCCAGCAGCCGAATCGGGAACGAGCAGTACTTC. The gene calls are TRBV5-1 and TRBJ2-5, with TRBD2 as a possible D gene (5 bases). The J call could be wrong; TRBJ2-7 is a better fit for the DNA end. The CDR3 is made up of 12 amino acids. In germline, CDR1 is SGHRS, CDR2 YFSETQ.

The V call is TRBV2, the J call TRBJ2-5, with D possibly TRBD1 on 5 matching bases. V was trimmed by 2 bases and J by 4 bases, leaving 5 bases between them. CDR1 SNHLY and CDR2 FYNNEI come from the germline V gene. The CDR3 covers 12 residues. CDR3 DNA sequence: TGTGCCAGCAGTGAAAGGGGAGAGACCCAGTACTTC. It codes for CASSERGETQYF.

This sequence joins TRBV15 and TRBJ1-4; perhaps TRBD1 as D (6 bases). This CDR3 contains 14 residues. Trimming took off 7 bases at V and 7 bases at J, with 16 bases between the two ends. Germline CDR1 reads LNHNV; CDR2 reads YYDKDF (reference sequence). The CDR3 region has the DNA TGTGCCACCAAACGCGGCAACAGGGTTGAAAAACTGTTTTTT. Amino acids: CATKRGNRVEKLFF.

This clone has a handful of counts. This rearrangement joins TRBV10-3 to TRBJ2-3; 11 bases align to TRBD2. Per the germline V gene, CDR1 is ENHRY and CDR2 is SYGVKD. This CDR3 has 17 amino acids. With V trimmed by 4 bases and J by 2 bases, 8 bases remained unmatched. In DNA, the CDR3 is TGTGCCATCAGTGGGTCTTTGGGACTAGCGGTCACAGATACGCAGTATTTT. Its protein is CAISGSLGLAVTDTQYF.

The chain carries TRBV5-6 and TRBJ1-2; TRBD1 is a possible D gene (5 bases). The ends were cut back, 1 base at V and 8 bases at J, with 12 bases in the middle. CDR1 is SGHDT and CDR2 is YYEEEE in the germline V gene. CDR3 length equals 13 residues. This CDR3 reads CASSLRGYNGYTF. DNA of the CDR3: TGTGCCAGCAGCTTGCGGGGGTACAACGGCTACACCTTC.

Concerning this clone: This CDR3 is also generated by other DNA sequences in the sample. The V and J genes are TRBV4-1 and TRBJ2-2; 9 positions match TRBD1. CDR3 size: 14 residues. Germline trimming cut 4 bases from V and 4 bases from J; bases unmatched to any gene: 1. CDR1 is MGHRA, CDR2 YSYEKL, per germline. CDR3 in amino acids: CASSPTGGTGELFF. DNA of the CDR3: TGCGCCAGCAGCCCGACAGGGGGCACCGGGGAGCTGTTTTTT.

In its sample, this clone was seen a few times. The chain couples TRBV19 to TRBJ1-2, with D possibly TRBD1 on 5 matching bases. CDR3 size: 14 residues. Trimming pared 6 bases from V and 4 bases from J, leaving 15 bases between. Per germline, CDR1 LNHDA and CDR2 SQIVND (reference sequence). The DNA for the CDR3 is TGTGCCAGTAGACCGAAGGGGCAAACCTATGGCTACACCTTC. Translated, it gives CASRPKGQTYGYTF. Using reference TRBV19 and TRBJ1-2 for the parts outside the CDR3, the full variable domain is DGGITQSPKYLFRKEGQNVTLSCEQNLNHDAMYWYRQDPGQGLRLIYYSQIVNDFQKGDIAEGYSVSREKKESFPLTVTSAQKNPTAFYLCASRPKGQTYGYTFGSGTRLTVV.

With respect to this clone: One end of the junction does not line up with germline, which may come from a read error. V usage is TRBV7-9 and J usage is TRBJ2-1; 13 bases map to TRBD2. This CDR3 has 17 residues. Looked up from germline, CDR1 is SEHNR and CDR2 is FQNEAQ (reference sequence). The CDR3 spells CSSSLRDPGLAGTEQFF. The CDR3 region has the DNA TGTTCCAGCAGCTTAAGGGATCCGGGACTAGCGGGGACCGAACAGTTCTTC.

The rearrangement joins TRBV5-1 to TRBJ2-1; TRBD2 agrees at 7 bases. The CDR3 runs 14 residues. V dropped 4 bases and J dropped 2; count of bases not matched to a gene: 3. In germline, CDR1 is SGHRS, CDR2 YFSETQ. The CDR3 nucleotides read TGCGCCAGCAGCCCTCGGGGGGCCTACAATGAGCAGTTCTTC. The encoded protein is CASSPRGAYNEQFF.

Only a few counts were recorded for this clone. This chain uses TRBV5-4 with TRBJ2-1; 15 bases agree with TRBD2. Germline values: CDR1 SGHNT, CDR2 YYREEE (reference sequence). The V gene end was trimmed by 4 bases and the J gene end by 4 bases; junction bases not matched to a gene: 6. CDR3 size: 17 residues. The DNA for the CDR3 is TGTGCCAGCAGCCTAGGACTAGCGGGGGGGCTATACAATGAGCAGTTCTTC. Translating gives CASSLGLAGGLYNEQFF.

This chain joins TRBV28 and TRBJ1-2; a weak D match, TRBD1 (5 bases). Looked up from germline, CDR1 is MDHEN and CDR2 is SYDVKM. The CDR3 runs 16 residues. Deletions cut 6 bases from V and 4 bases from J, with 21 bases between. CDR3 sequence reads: CASRGTDWGFGYGYTF. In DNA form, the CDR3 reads TGTGCCAGCAGGGGGACTGACTGGGGGTTTGGCTATGGCTACACCTTC.

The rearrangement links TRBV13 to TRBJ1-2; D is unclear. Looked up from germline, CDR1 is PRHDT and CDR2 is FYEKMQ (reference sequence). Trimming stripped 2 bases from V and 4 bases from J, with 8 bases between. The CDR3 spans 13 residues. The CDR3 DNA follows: TGTGCCAGCAGCTTAAGTCGGTTCTATGGCTACACCTTC. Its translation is CASSLSRFYGYTF.

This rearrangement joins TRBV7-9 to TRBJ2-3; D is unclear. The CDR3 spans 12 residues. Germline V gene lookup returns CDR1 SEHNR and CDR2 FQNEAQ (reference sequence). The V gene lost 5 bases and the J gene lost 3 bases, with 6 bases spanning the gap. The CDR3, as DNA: TGTGCCAGCAGCCGCGAGACAGATACGCAGTATTTT. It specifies CASSRETDTQYF.

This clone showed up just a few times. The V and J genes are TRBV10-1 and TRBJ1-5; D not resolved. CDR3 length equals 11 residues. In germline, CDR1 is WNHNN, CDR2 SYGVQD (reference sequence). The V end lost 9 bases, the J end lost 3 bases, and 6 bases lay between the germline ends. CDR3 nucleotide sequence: TGCGCCAGTCGGGACAATCAGCCCCAGCATTTT. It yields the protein CASRDNQPQHF.

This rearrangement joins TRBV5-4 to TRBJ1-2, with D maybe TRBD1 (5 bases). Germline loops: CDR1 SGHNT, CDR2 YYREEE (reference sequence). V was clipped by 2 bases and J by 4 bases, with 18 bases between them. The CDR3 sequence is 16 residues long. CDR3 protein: CASSFRSLGAGYGYTF. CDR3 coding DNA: TGTGCCAGCAGCTTTAGGTCCTTAGGGGCTGGCTATGGCTACACCTTC.

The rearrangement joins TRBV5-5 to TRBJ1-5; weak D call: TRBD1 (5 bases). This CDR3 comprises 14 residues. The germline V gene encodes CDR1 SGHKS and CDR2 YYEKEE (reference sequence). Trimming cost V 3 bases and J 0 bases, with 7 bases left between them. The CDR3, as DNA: TGTGCCAGCAGCTCGGACACTAGCAATCAGCCCCAGCATTTT. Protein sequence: CASSSDTSNQPQHF.

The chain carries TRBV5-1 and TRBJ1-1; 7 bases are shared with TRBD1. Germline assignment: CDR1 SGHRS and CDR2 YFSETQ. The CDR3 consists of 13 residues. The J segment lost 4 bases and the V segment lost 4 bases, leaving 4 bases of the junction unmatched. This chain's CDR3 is CASSLRTGTEAFF. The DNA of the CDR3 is TGCGCCAGCAGCCTTAGGACAGGCACTGAAGCTTTCTTT.

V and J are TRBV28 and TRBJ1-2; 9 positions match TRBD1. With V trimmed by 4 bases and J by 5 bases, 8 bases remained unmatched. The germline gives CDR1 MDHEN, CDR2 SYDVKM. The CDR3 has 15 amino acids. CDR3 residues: CASSYLQGARYGYTF. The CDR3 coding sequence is TGTGCCAGCAGTTACCTACAGGGGGCGCGGTATGGCTACACCTTC.

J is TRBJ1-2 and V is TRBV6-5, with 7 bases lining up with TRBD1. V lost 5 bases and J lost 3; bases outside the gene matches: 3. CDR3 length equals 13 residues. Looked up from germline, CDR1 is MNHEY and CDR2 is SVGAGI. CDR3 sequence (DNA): TGTGCCAGCAGTATCGGACAGGACTATGGCTACACCTTC. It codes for CASSIGQDYGYTF.

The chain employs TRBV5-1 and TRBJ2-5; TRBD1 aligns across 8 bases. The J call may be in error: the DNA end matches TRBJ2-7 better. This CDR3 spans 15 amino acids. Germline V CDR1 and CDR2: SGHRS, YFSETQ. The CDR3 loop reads CASSSTGGSPYEQYF. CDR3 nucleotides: TGCGCCAGCAGCTCCACAGGGGGGTCTCCTTACGAGCAGTACTTC.

The CDR3 DNA reads TGTGCCAGCAGCCAAGGACAGGGAATCACTGAAGCTTTCTTT. Translating it yields CASSQGQGITEAFF. The chain links TRBV4-2 to TRBJ1-1, with 7 bases that match TRBD1. V gave up 1 base and J gave up 4 bases; unmatched junction bases: 3. Germline V gene lookup returns CDR1 LGHNA and CDR2 YNFKEQ. This CDR3 contains 14 residues.

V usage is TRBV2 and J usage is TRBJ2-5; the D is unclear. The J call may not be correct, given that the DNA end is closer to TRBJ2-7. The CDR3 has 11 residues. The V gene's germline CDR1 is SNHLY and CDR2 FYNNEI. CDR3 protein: CASSEGYEQYF. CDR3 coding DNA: TGTGCCAGCAGTGAAGGTTACGAGCAGTACTTC.

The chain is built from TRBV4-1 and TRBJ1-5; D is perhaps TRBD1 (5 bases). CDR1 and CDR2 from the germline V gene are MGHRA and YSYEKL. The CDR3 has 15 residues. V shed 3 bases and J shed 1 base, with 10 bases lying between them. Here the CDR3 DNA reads TGCGCCAGCAGCCACGGGGGGGTAAGCAATCAGCCCCAGCATTTT. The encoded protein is CASSHGGVSNQPQHF.

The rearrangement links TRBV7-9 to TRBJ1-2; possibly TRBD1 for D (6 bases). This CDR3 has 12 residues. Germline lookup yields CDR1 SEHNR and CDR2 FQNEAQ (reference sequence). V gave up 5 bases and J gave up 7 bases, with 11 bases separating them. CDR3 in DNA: TGTGCCAGCAGCCTACAGGGCCGTGGCTACACCTTC. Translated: CASSLQGRGYTF.

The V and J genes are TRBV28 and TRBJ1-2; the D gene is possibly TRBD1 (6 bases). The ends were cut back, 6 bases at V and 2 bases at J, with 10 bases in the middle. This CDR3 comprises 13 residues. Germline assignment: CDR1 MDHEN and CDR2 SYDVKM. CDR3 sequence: CASRSGTNYGYTF. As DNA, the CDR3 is TGTGCCAGCAGGTCCGGGACAAACTATGGCTACACCTTC.